This T cell receptor beta chain was sequenced in a study of blood T cell repertoires in COVID-19. The assay was immunoSEQ multiplex PCR, and TCRdb's table has in-frame clones only and misses some. The sample has fewer than 85,000 clones; roughly 85% are singletons. With 7 bases removed from V and 9 bases from J, the gap between germline ends came to 16 bases. CDR1 and CDR2 (germline): SNHLY, FYNNEI. The CDR3 loop spans 13 amino acids. This chain connects TRBV2 to TRBJ2-1; possible D gene TRBD2, 5 bases. Sequencing was done on a sample of peripheral blood. The receptor was isolated from a man in his 60s with active or convalescent COVID-19. The CDR3: CASTAGWAGEQFF. Written as DNA, the CDR3 is TGTGCCAGCACCGCCGGGTGGGCGGGTGAGCAGTTCTTC.